This is a list of T cell receptor beta chains from one sample in a study of Ad26.COV2.S vaccination and SARS-CoV-2 variants. Only in-frame clones appear in the TCRdb table, and some are missing; sequencing was by immunoSEQ multiplex PCR. The sample holds about 350,000 clones, 70% to 90% seen once. The input for sequencing was peripheral blood, taken in a trial of Ad26.COV2.S vaccine versus placebo. The receptor source for this set is a person between 18 and 65 years old who received the Ad26.COV2.S COVID-19 vaccine or a placebo. CDR3s include the opening cysteine and the closing phenylalanine or tryptophan. D genes are given only for firm matches. Clone size is not always given. Where it is, it says once, few, many or a class for expanded clones.

>NA|TRBV6-6|TRBJ2-7|NA
CASSAPARGPSYEQYF
TGTGCCAGCAGTGCACCAGCCCGCGGACCCTCCTACGAGCAGTACTTC
>NA|TRBV5-1|TRBJ2-2|TRBD1
CASSTDTGTGTSGELFF
TGCGCCAGCAGCACGGATACCGGGACAGGGACCTCCGGGGAGCTGTTTTTT
>once|TRBV9|TRBJ2-7|NA
CASSPQSGVGSYEQYF
TGTGCCAGCAGCCCCCAGTCAGGGGTGGGATCCTACGAGCAGTACTTC
>NA|TRBV27|TRBJ2-2|NA
CASSRDRVNSGSGKGELFF
TGTGCCAGTAGCCGGGACAGGGTGAATAGCGGGAGCGGGAAAGGGGAGCTGTTTTTT
>NA|TRBV6-5|TRBJ1-2|TRBD1
CASRPGGSSSYGYTF
TGTGCCAGCAGGCCAGGGGGGAGTTCTTCCTATGGCTACACCTTC
>once|TRBV9|TRBJ2-2|NA
CASSPPGGGVSFGELFF
TGTGCCAGCAGCCCCCCAGGTGGAGGAGTTTCATTCGGGGAGCTGTTTTTT
>NA|TRBV9|TRBJ2-1|NA
CASNRPPDEQFF
TGTGCCAGCAACAGACCCCCCGATGAGCAGTTCTTC
>once|TRBV18|TRBJ1-1|NA
CASSPGRANTEAFF
TGTGCCAGCTCACCAGGTCGGGCCAACACTGAAGCTTTCTTT
>NA|TRBV5-4|TRBJ2-5|NA
CASSQGGRARTGETQYF
TGTGCCAGCAGCCAGGGGGGCCGGGCTAGGACGGGAGAGACCCAGTACTTC
>NA|TRBV6-2/TRBV6-3|TRBJ2-3|NA
CASSYETDTQYF
TGTGCCAGCAGTTACGAAACAGATACGCAGTATTTT
>once|TRBV5-6|TRBJ2-4|NA
CASSFRTVDIQYF
TGTGCCAGCAGCTTTCGGACAGTGGACATTCAGTACTTC
>once|TRBV6-2/TRBV6-3|TRBJ2-1|TRBD2
CASSYGLAGFLGQFF
TGTGCCAGCAGTTATGGCCTAGCGGGTTTTCTCGGGCAGTTCTTC
>NA|TRBV28|TRBJ1-2|NA
CASSPGFNYGYTF
TGTGCCAGCAGCCCAGGATTCAACTATGGCTACACCTTC
>NA|TRBV3-1/TRBV3-2|TRBJ2-1|NA
CASSPEGGAYNEQFF
TGTGCCAGCAGCCCCGAGGGCGGGGCCTACAATGAGCAGTTCTTC
>NA|TRBV24-1|TRBJ1-4|NA
CATSRGQWEKLFF
TGTGCCACCAGTAGGGGTCAGTGGGAAAAACTGTTTTTT
>NA|TRBV6-5|TRBJ2-7|NA
CASSYSEGPYEQYF
TGTGCCAGCAGTTACTCGGAGGGGCCCTACGAGCAGTACTTC
>few|TRBV5-1|TRBJ2-2|NA
CASKSPGGAGELFF
TGCGCCAGCAAGTCCCCTGGGGGCGCCGGGGAGCTGTTTTTT
>NA|TRBV3-1/TRBV3-2|TRBJ2-7|TRBD1
CASSHRTGLREQYF
TGTGCCAGCAGCCACAGGACAGGGTTACGCGAGCAGTACTTC
>NA|TRBV12-3/TRBV12-4|TRBJ1-1|NA
CASRDSMNTEAFF
TGTGCCAGCCGCGACAGTATGAACACTGAAGCTTTCTTT